The 29 T cell receptor beta chains below all came from one sample that was sequenced in a study of T-cell reconstitution after alpha-beta-depleted transplantation in children. This sample's TCRbeta library carried unique molecular identifier barcodes. TCRdb independently ran MiXCR on the PCR reads; one entry per CDR3 protein. The sample includes about 640,000 distinct CDR3 sequences, approximately 17% of them seen just once. The sequenced sample was PBMCs from the stem cell graft donor, obtained from the stem cell graft. These receptors originate from a human donor who donated a stem cell graft to a child with acute myeloid leukemia.

At least ten counts were recorded for this clonotype. The gene calls are TRBV12-3 or TRBV12-4 and TRBJ2-3; the match to TRBD2 covers 7 bases. V lost 7 bases and J lost 2; bases outside the gene matches: 6. This CDR3 has 14 amino acids. DNA for the CDR3: TGTGCCAGCAACCAACTAGCGCACACAGATACGCAGTATTTT. This codes for CASNQLAHTDTQYF.

The chain is built from TRBV6-5 and TRBJ2-3; 12 bases fit TRBD2. The CDR3 has 16 amino acids. Trimming took 4 bases from V and 5 from J; bases not matched to a gene: 7. Germline V gives CDR1 MNHEY, CDR2 SVGAGI. The CDR3 region is CASSFASGGAEDTQYF. The CDR3 DNA is TGTGCCAGCAGTTTTGCTAGCGGGGGGGCAGAAGATACGCAGTATTTT.

This clonotype appeared many times. The J gene is TRBJ1-1, the V gene TRBV20-1, with D tentatively TRBD1 (6 bases). Trimming pared 0 bases from V and 1 base from J, leaving 12 bases between. This CDR3 spans 15 amino acids. Germline V gene data show CDR1 as DFQATT and CDR2 as SNEGSKA (reference sequence). The CDR3 DNA is TGCAGTGCTAGAGATAAGGGGGGCGGGAACACTGAAGCTTTCTTT. Its translation is CSARDKGGGNTEAFF.

This clonotype was found many times. The chain combines TRBV20-1 with TRBJ2-2, with D possibly matching TRBD2 (5 bases). CDR1 is DFQATT and CDR2 is SNEGSKA in the germline V gene (reference sequence). V was clipped by 6 bases and J by 1 base, with 9 bases between them. The CDR3 has 13 residues. In nucleotides, the CDR3 is TGCAGTGCCTCGGCGGGGAACACCGGGGAGCTGTTTTTT. Residues: CSASAGNTGELFF.

This chain connects TRBV5-1 to TRBJ2-1; 8 bases fit TRBD2. V was pared by 0 bases and J by 3 bases, with 5 bases of the junction left unmatched. CDR1 is SGHRS and CDR2 is YFSETQ in the germline V gene. This CDR3 comprises 16 residues. CDR3 sequence: CASSLDAGGDYNEQFF. In nucleotides, the CDR3 is TGCGCCAGCAGCTTGGACGCGGGGGGCGACTACAATGAGCAGTTCTTC.

In this sample, this clonotype turned up a few times. The chain carries TRBV12-3 or TRBV12-4 and TRBJ1-6; D is unclear. CDR3 length: 17 amino acids. Trimming shortened V by 3 bases and J by 7 bases, and 19 bases separated the two germline ends. For the CDR3, the DNA is TGTGCCAGCAGTTTGCGAGGGTCGCGATCGGTGAATTCACCCCTCCACTTT. Protein sequence: CASSLRGSRSVNSPLHF.

CDR3 residues: CASSRQGGRNEQFF. Written as DNA, the CDR3 is TGCGCCAGCAGCCGGCAGGGGGGTAGAAATGAGCAGTTCTTC. This sequence joins TRBV5-1 and TRBJ2-1; maybe TRBD1 (7 bases). This CDR3 region has 14 residues. The V gene lost 4 bases and the J gene lost 7 bases, with 15 bases spanning the gap. Germline loops: CDR1 SGHRS, CDR2 YFSETQ. Combining the CDR3 with reference TRBV5-1 and TRBJ2-1 gives the whole variable domain KAGVTQTPRYLIKTRGQQVTLSCSPISGHRSVSWYQQTPGQGLQFLFEYFSETQRNKGNFPGRFSGRQFSNSRSEMNVSTLELGDSALYLCASSRQGGRNEQFFGPGTRLTVL.

This clonotype was picked up many times. The CDR3 region is CSVRTGEETQYF. The DNA of the CDR3 is TGCAGCGTCCGGACAGGGGAAGAGACCCAGTACTTC. This chain joins TRBV29-1 and TRBJ2-5; 9 nucleotides line up with TRBD1. Germline CDR1 and CDR2: SQVTM and ANQGSEA. J lost 3 bases, V lost 6 bases, and 2 bases had no gene match. The CDR3 contains 12 residues.

The chain combines TRBV5-1 with TRBJ2-7, with D perhaps matching TRBD2 (7 bases). This CDR3 is built from 13 residues. CDR1 is SGHRS, CDR2 YFSETQ, per germline. V gave up 4 bases and J gave up 6 bases, with 14 bases separating them. In nucleotides, the CDR3 is TGCGCCAGCAGCGGGGGAGGGGGACTCGAGCAGTACTTC. Translation gives CASSGGGGLEQYF.

This clonotype was counted only a few times. CDR3 coding DNA: TGTGCCAGCAGCAAGTCGGTTTTCAATGAGCAGTTCTTC. Translating gives CASSKSVFNEQFF. The chain is built from TRBV7-9 and TRBJ2-1; the D is unclear. This CDR3 region has 13 residues. The germline CDR1 and CDR2 sequences are SEHNR and FQNEAQ (reference sequence). Deletions cut 5 bases from V and 6 bases from J, with 11 bases between.

In this sample, this clonotype turned up once. This may arise from a read error, as a much more abundant clone is one base away. V and J are TRBV20-1 and TRBJ2-5; D gene uncertain. This CDR3 contains 11 residues. CDR1 is DFQATT, CDR2 SNEGSKA, per germline (reference sequence). The V end was cut by 6 bases, the J end by 5 bases, with 10 bases between. This CDR3 is CSAPVRETQYF. CDR3 sequence (DNA): TGCAGTGCACCGGTGAGGGAGACCCAGTACTTC.

This clonotype showed up many times. This chain connects TRBV7-2 to TRBJ2-7; 12 nucleotides agree with TRBD1. Germline loops: CDR1 SGHTA, CDR2 FQGNSA. Germline trimming cut 0 bases from V and 1 base from J; bases unmatched to any gene: 1. This CDR3 is 16 amino acids long. In nucleotides, the CDR3 is TGTGCCAGCAGCTTAGCGGGACAGGGGGCTTCCTACGAGCAGTACTTC. Its protein product is CASSLAGQGASYEQYF.

This clonotype has a handful of counts. The J gene is TRBJ1-2, the V gene TRBV4-1; no reliable D call. The V gene's germline CDR1 is MGHRA and CDR2 YSYEKL. Trimming pared 0 bases from V and 4 bases from J, leaving 3 bases between. The length of the CDR3 is 12 residues. CDR3 region: CASSQDGYGYTF. DNA for the CDR3: TGCGCCAGCAGCCAAGACGGCTATGGCTACACCTTC.

This clonotype was recorded many times. The V and J genes are TRBV12-3 or TRBV12-4 and TRBJ2-4; 7 nucleotides match TRBD1. This CDR3 contains 13 residues. Losses at the gene ends were 7 bases for V and 1 base for J; bases not matched to a gene: 1. CDR3 sequence: CASKDRAKNIQYF. The CDR3 DNA reads TGTGCCAGCAAGGACAGGGCCAAAAACATTCAGTACTTC.

There are a few counts of this clonotype. The rearrangement uses TRBV6-1 and TRBJ1-3; weak D call: TRBD1 (6 bases). Deletions cut 5 bases from V and 4 bases from J, with 12 bases between. The CDR3 contains 14 residues. CDR1 and CDR2 (germline): MNHNS, SASEGT. Here the CDR3 reads CASSRDRRGNTIYF. CDR3 DNA: TGTGCCAGCAGTAGAGACAGGAGAGGAAACACCATATATTTT.

This clonotype was seen many times. The chain links TRBV24-1 to TRBJ1-2, with D unresolved. Per germline, CDR1 KGHDR and CDR2 SFDVKD. V lost 3 bases and J lost 8, with 18 bases in between. CDR3 length: 15 residues. The CDR3 is CATSDRPRGEEGYTF. The CDR3 DNA reads TGTGCCACCAGTGATCGACCCCGCGGGGAGGAAGGCTACACCTTC.

This clonotype was counted ten times or more. The chain is built from TRBV10-3 and TRBJ2-1; 11 bases are shared with TRBD1. J gave up 6 bases and V 0 bases, and 13 bases lay outside the gene matches. The CDR3 covers 19 residues. Germline V gene sequence: CDR1 ENHRY, CDR2 SYGVKD. The CDR3 nucleotides read TGTGCCATCAGTGAGTCCATCGGGGTAGGTGGGACAGGGGGCAATGAGCAGTTCTTC. Protein product: CAISESIGVGGTGGNEQFF.

This clonotype showed up many times. The chain recombines TRBV7-3 with TRBJ1-6; D is possibly TRBD1 (6 bases). Trimming cost V 4 bases and J 10 bases, with 11 bases left between them. The CDR3 runs 13 residues. CDR1 and CDR2 from the germline V gene are SGHTA and FQGTGA. The CDR3 is CASSSYRDSPLHF. The CDR3 nucleotides are TGTGCCAGCAGCTCATACAGGGACTCACCCCTCCACTTT.

This sequence joins TRBV6-1 and TRBJ2-3; a possible D gene is TRBD2 (5 bases). With 5 bases removed from V and 2 bases from J, the gap between germline ends came to 14 bases. Looked up from germline, CDR1 is MNHNS and CDR2 is SASEGT. The CDR3 sequence is 15 residues long. CDR3 sequence: CASSRPRLTTDTQYF. DNA of the CDR3: TGTGCCAGCAGTCGGCCGAGACTAACCACAGATACGCAGTATTTT.

The table lists this clonotype with many counts. This chain uses TRBV7-9 with TRBJ1-2; the D gene is possibly TRBD1 (5 bases). The germline V gene has CDR1 SEHNR and CDR2 FQNEAQ (reference sequence). V lost 7 bases and J lost 6, with 15 bases in between. The CDR3 sequence is 13 residues long. The CDR3 loop is CASIDPEGNGYTF. As DNA, the CDR3 is TGTGCCAGCATCGATCCGGAGGGGAATGGCTACACCTTC. Full variable domain (rest looked up from reference TRBV7-9 and TRBJ1-2): DTGVSQNPRHKITKRGQNVTFRCDPISEHNRLYWYRQTLGQGPEFLTYFQNEAQLEKSRLLSDRFSAERPKGSFSTLEIQRTEQGDSAMYLCASIDPEGNGYTFGSGTRLTVV.

This clonotype was detected many times. V is TRBV12-3 or TRBV12-4 and J is TRBJ2-5, with D uncertain. CDR3 length: 15 amino acids. V was cut by 2 bases and J by 1 base, with 11 bases left in between. This chain's CDR3 is CASSLNGKVQETQYF. The CDR3 DNA is TGTGCCAGCAGTTTAAATGGGAAGGTCCAAGAGACCCAGTACTTC.

This clonotype was observed a handful of times. This chain uses TRBV7-9 with TRBJ1-2, with 7 bases matching TRBD1. This CDR3 contains 13 residues. V shed 3 bases, J shed 6 bases, and the junction held 4 bases outside the gene matches. Germline V lookup: CDR1 SEHNR, CDR2 FQNEAQ (reference sequence). The CDR3 coding sequence is TGTGCCAGCAGCTTTTCCGGGACAGATGGCTACACCTTC. Its protein product is CASSFSGTDGYTF.

This clonotype was observed a few times. The J gene is TRBJ2-7, the V gene TRBV6-5, with 7 bases matching TRBD1. Looked up from germline, CDR1 is MNHEY and CDR2 is SVGAGI. This CDR3 comprises 16 residues. V shed 8 bases and J 0 bases; nucleotides not matched to a gene: 13. The CDR3 here is CASSGDRDSSSYEQYF. DNA for the CDR3: TGTGCCAGCTCCGGAGACAGGGACAGCAGCTCCTACGAGCAGTACTTC.

This rearrangement joins TRBV5-5 to TRBJ2-1; 8 bases match TRBD1. Germline CDR1 is SGHKS and CDR2 is YYEKEE (reference sequence). The CDR3 loop spans 15 amino acids. The ends lost 5 bases at V and 6 bases at J; junction bases unmatched: 10. The chain's CDR3 is CASRLTGEGPNEQFF. CDR3 bases: TGTGCCAGCAGACTGACAGGGGAAGGCCCCAATGAGCAGTTCTTC.

Ten or more counts support this clonotype. The rearrangement links TRBV7-7 to TRBJ2-1; 13 bases agree with TRBD2. Unmatched junction bases numbered 2, after V lost 1 base and J lost 8 bases. This CDR3 is built from 15 residues. CDR1 and CDR2 from the germline V gene are SSHAT and FNYEAQ (reference sequence). The CDR3 sequence is CASSLGTSGGYEQFF. The CDR3 coding sequence is TGTGCCAGCAGCTTAGGGACTAGCGGGGGCTATGAGCAGTTCTTC.

This clonotype was detected ten times or more. DNA for the CDR3: TGCAGTGCTACAAGCCTAGCGACTAGCGGGGCCCCACGGCAGTTCTTC. It is translated as CSATSLATSGAPRQFF. The chain combines TRBV20-1 with TRBJ2-1; TRBD2 matches 11 bases. The CDR3 has 16 residues. Germline CDR1 is DFQATT and CDR2 is SNEGSKA (reference sequence). Trimming at V came to 4 bases and at J to 12 bases, leaving 17 bases not matched to a gene.

The chain joins TRBV28 to TRBJ2-4; TRBD2 matches 8 bases. The germline V gene encodes CDR1 MDHEN and CDR2 SYDVKM. Trimming removed 4 bases from V and 4 bases from J; junction bases left unmatched: 12. The CDR3 sequence is 17 residues long. The chain's CDR3 is CASSSANVGGVKNIQYF. CDR3 DNA: TGTGCCAGCAGTTCGGCGAATGTCGGGGGGGTTAAAAACATTCAGTACTTC. Variable domain in full (rest from reference TRBV28 and TRBJ2-4): DVKVTQSSRYLVKRTGEKVFLECVQDMDHENMFWYRQDPGLGLRLIYFSYDVKMKEKGDIPEGYSVSREKKERFSLILESASTNQTSMYLCASSSANVGGVKNIQYFGAGTRLSVL.

The gene calls are TRBV7-9 and TRBJ1-1; D is perhaps TRBD1 (6 bases). The CDR3 runs to 15 residues. The V and J ends lost 3 bases and 4 bases respectively, with 15 bases between them. Germline V gives CDR1 SEHNR, CDR2 FQNEAQ (reference sequence). The CDR3 protein is CASSFPTGYATEAFF. CDR3 DNA sequence: TGTGCCAGCAGCTTCCCTACAGGGTATGCCACTGAAGCTTTCTTT.

This clonotype was seen only a few times. J is TRBJ2-1 and V is TRBV14, with 8 bases that match TRBD1. The germline CDR1 and CDR2 sequences are SGHDN and FVKESK. This CDR3 contains 13 residues. V trimming: 4 bases; J trimming: 7 bases; junction bases outside the gene matches: 3. The DNA of the CDR3 is TGTGCCAGCAGCCGTAACAGGGGGAATGAGCAGTTCTTC. Encoded protein: CASSRNRGNEQFF.